This TCR beta chain was documented in a study of blood T cell repertoires in COVID-19. Study-level information: PBMCs, B-cell-depleted T cells, or T cells provided the cDNA or gDNA that made up the material.

In the original processing: Estimation of nucleated cell counts relied on the amplification of reference gene primers. The table came from immunoSEQ multiplex PCR; TCRdb's copy has only in-frame clones and leaves some out. Clonal size and the V and J genes are those of that table, whereas D and trimming came from the DNA. The sample yields around 100,000 clones, 75% to 90% seen once. The sequenced sample was peripheral blood. This clonotype was sampled from a man aged 60 to 69 with COVID-19, enrolled during active disease.

The CDR3 reads CASSTRDRGINQPQHF. For the CDR3, the DNA is TGTGCCAGTAGTACTCGGGACAGGGGGATCAATCAGCCCCAGCATTTT. The rearrangement links TRBV19 to TRBJ1-5, with 11 nucleotides matching TRBD1. J gave up 3 bases and V 4 bases, and 5 bases lay outside the gene matches. CDR1 and CDR2 (germline): LNHDA, SQIVND (reference sequence). The CDR3 has 16 amino acids.